One and the same sample provided the 12 T cell receptor beta chains below, sequenced in a study of spatial heterogeneity in lung cancer. Time point described: sample taken at primary tumor resection. Sequencing was performed on whole RNA extracted from tumor and nontumor lung tissue, or from frozen PBMC, and the material was left unsorted. MiXCR, run by TCRdb on the 5' RACE reads, gives a single entry per CDR3 protein. The repertoire holds about 53,000 distinct CDR3 sequences, with approximately 7% as singletons. The sequencing here drew on PBMCs, taken at surgery. The receptors come from a female donor with early-stage non-small cell lung cancer.

This clonotype was observed a few times. The J gene is TRBJ2-5, the V gene TRBV7-2; TRBD2 matches 9 bases. This CDR3 region has 15 residues. Germline V CDR1 and CDR2: SGHTA, FQGNSA. With V trimmed by 1 base and J by 7 bases, 7 bases remained unmatched. CDR3 in amino acids: CASSLESGGPGTQYF. In DNA, the CDR3 is TGTGCCAGCAGCTTAGAGAGCGGGGGGCCCGGGACCCAGTACTTC.

This rearrangement joins TRBV12-3 or TRBV12-4 to TRBJ1-5, with D hard to call. The CDR3 loop spans 14 amino acids. The ends were cut back, 1 base at V and 2 bases at J, with 6 bases in the middle. This CDR3 reads CASSLGQGNQPQHF. The CDR3 bases are TGTGCCAGCAGTTTAGGGCAGGGCAATCAGCCCCAGCATTTT.

This clonotype appeared many times. CDR3 amino acids: CASIGGTLGETQYF. The CDR3 nucleotides read TGTGCCAGTATTGGAGGTACCCTCGGAGAGACCCAGTACTTC. This chain links TRBV19 with TRBJ2-5; D perhaps matches TRBD2 (5 bases). This CDR3 region has 14 residues. CDR1 and CDR2 from the germline V gene are LNHDA and SQIVND (reference sequence). Trimming left V 7 bases short and J 4 bases short, with 16 bases between.

J is TRBJ2-3 and V is TRBV2; tentatively, D is TRBD2 (8 bases). The CDR3 runs 15 residues. The ends were cut back, 6 bases at V and 6 bases at J, with 19 bases in the middle. Looked up from germline, CDR1 is SNHLY and CDR2 is FYNNEI. The CDR3 bases are TGTGCCAGCAGGGTACTAGCGGAGGGGGCGGATACGCAGTATTTT. Amino acids: CASRVLAEGADTQYF.

This clonotype was seen only a few times. The J gene is TRBJ1-1, the V gene TRBV2; D is possibly TRBD1 (6 bases). The CDR3 sequence is 12 residues long. CDR1 and CDR2 from the germline V gene are SNHLY and FYNNEI. The ends were cut back, 7 bases at V and 6 bases at J, with 12 bases in the middle. The chain's CDR3 is CASMEYRAEAFF. Written as DNA, the CDR3 is TGTGCCAGCATGGAATACAGGGCTGAAGCTTTCTTT. The whole variable domain, remainder taken from reference TRBV2 and TRBJ1-1, is EPEVTQTPSHQVTQMGQEVILRCVPISNHLYFYWYRQILGQKVEFLVSFYNNEISEKSEIFDDQFSVERPDGSNFTLKIRSTKLEDSAMYFCASMEYRAEAFFGQGTRLTVV.

This clonotype was counted at least ten times. The V and J genes are TRBV7-9 and TRBJ1-2; D is uncertain. The V gene's germline CDR1 is SEHNR and CDR2 FQNEAQ (reference sequence). The CDR3 runs to 16 residues. V was shortened by 5 bases and J by 1 base, with 17 bases between the two germline ends. The CDR3 loop reads CASSIAGSHLNYGYTF. DNA of the CDR3: TGTGCCAGCAGCATTGCCGGGTCCCACCTTAACTATGGCTACACCTTC.

This clonotype has at least ten counts. The chain recombines TRBV7-8 with TRBJ2-2; no clear D. CDR3 length: 16 residues. Germline V lookup: CDR1 SGHVS, CDR2 FQNEAQ. The DNA for the CDR3 is TGTGCGTCGGTCAAATGGGCGACCTTAAGCACCGGGGAGCTGTTTTTT. The encoded protein is CASVKWATLSTGELFF.

This clonotype was found a few times. This CDR3 is CATLGLLTDTQYF. The CDR3 DNA reads TGTGCCACCCTGGGACTTCTCACAGATACGCAGTATTTT. The J gene is TRBJ2-3, the V gene TRBV2, with TRBD2 as a possible D gene (6 bases). This CDR3 contains 13 residues. The V and J ends lost 10 bases and 2 bases respectively, with 13 bases between them. Germline-derived CDR1 and CDR2 are SNHLY and FYNNEI.

This clonotype has more than one count but fewer than ten. The J gene is TRBJ2-5, the V gene TRBV7-8; 7 nucleotides line up with TRBD2. After removal of 3 bases from V and 3 bases from J, the junction contained 10 bases not matched to a gene. The CDR3 runs to 16 residues. Looked up from germline, CDR1 is SGHVS and CDR2 is FQNEAQ. CDR3 in amino acids: CASSFIRQRGKETQYF. Here the CDR3 DNA reads TGTGCCAGCAGCTTTATTAGACAGCGGGGCAAAGAGACCCAGTACTTC.

This clonotype came up many times. The CDR3 nucleotides are TGTGCCAGCAGCAAGCGACAGGGCGGCTACACCTTC. This codes for CASSKRQGGYTF. The V and J genes are TRBV9 and TRBJ1-2, with 7 positions matching TRBD1. V dropped 4 bases and J dropped 8; count of bases not matched to a gene: 5. Germline V CDR1 and CDR2: SGDLS, YYNGEE. This CDR3 is built from 12 residues.

This clonotype was observed at least ten times. The rearrangement uses TRBV5-5 and TRBJ2-2, with D tentatively TRBD2 (6 bases). V lost 7 bases and J 8 bases, leaving 18 bases between the germline ends. The CDR3 has 14 residues. The germline V gene encodes CDR1 SGHKS and CDR2 YYEKEE (reference sequence). The DNA for the CDR3 is TGTGCCAGCGGAGGAGGGGACCTTCTGGGGGAGCTGTTTTTT. Translated, it gives CASGGGDLLGELFF.

In this sample, this clonotype turned up many times. The genes are TRBV5-1 and TRBJ2-3, with D perhaps given as TRBD1 or TRBD2 (6 bases each). Trimming took 5 bases from V and 0 from J, leaving 13 bases between them. The CDR3 totals 15 residues. In germline, CDR1 is SGHRS, CDR2 YFSETQ. The CDR3 is CASRNAGHSTDTQYF. Written as DNA, the CDR3 is TGCGCCAGCAGAAACGCGGGACACAGCACAGATACGCAGTATTTT.